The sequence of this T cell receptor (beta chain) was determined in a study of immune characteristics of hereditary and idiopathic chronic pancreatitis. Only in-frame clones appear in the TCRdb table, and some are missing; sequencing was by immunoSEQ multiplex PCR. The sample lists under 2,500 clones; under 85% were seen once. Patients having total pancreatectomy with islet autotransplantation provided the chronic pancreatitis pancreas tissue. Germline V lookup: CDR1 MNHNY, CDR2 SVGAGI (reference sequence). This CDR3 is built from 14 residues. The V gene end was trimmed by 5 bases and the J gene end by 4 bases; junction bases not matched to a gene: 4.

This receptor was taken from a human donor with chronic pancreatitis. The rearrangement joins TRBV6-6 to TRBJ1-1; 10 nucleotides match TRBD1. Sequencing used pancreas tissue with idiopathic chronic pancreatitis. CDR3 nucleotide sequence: TGTGCCAGCAGTGAGGGGACAGGGGTCACTGAAGCTTTCTTT. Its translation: CASSEGTGVTEAFF.